The 18 T cell receptor beta chains below were found in one sample sequenced in a study of blood T cell repertoires in COVID-19. Assay: immunoSEQ multiplex PCR; the TCRdb copy retains only in-frame clones and omits some. The table includes about 320,000 clones, around 86% detected once. Sample: PBMCs or T cells enriched from blood (not recorded which). These receptors all come from a man aged 55 to 70 who had recovered from COVID-19.

The chain uses TRBV5-1 and TRBJ2-7, with 7 bases lining up with TRBD2. J gave up 4 bases and V 4 bases, and 8 bases lay outside the gene matches. The CDR3 has 14 amino acids. Germline V gene data show CDR1 as SGHRS and CDR2 as YFSETQ. In DNA, the CDR3 is TGCGCCAGCAGCGCGGGGGTGTCCCTTTACGAGCAGTACTTC. Its protein is CASSAGVSLYEQYF.

The rearrangement joins TRBV5-1 to TRBJ2-5, with D possibly being TRBD1 (5 bases). Germline CDR1 and CDR2: SGHRS and YFSETQ. The CDR3 spans 13 residues. V lost 4 bases and J lost 3, with 10 bases in between. CDR3 in amino acids: CASSTQGEETQYF. CDR3 DNA: TGCGCCAGCAGCACTCAGGGTGAAGAGACCCAGTACTTC.

J is TRBJ2-7 and V is TRBV19; D is perhaps TRBD2 (6 bases). The length of the CDR3 is 16 residues. Germline V gene sequence: CDR1 LNHDA, CDR2 SQIVND (reference sequence). Trimming removed 3 bases at V and 6 bases at J, with 21 bases between. The CDR3 bases are TGTGCCAGTAGTATGGCCCGCGGGACCCACCCCGTCGAGCAGTACTTC. This codes for CASSMARGTHPVEQYF. The full variable domain, in which reference TRBV19 and TRBJ2-7 provide the parts outside the CDR3, is DGGITQSPKYLFRKEGQNVTLSCEQNLNHDAMYWYRQDPGQGLRLIYYSQIVNDFQKGDIAEGYSVSREKKESFPLTVTSAQKNPTAFYLCASSMARGTHPVEQYFGPGTRLTVT.

The CDR3 nucleotides are TGTGCCAGCAGCCGTACAGGGGGAAATGAAAAACTGTTTTTT. Translation gives CASSRTGGNEKLFF. This chain joins TRBV25-1 and TRBJ1-4, with TRBD1 matching over 8 bases. Germline V gene lookup returns CDR1 MGHDK and CDR2 SYGVNS. V trimming: 6 bases; J trimming: 5 bases; junction bases outside the gene matches: 5. There are 14 residues in the CDR3.

The chain employs TRBV30 and TRBJ2-1; D is possibly TRBD1 (6 bases). This CDR3 has 15 amino acids. V was shortened by 1 base and J by 3 bases, with 13 bases between the two germline ends. CDR1 is GTSNPN and CDR2 is SVGIG in the germline V gene (reference sequence). The CDR3 loop reads CAWSAPRTDYNEQFF. In DNA form, the CDR3 reads TGTGCCTGGAGTGCACCAAGGACAGACTACAATGAGCAGTTCTTC. Filled out from reference TRBV30 and TRBJ2-1, the complete variable domain reads SQTIHQWPATLVQPVGSPLSLECTVEGTSNPNLYWYRQAAGRGLQLLFYSVGIGQISSEVPQNLSASRPQDRQFILSSKKLLLSDSGFYLCAWSAPRTDYNEQFFGPGTRLTVL.

This clone was seen once. This chain uses TRBV9 with TRBJ2-1; 8 bases map to TRBD2. The CDR3 consists of 16 residues. V was pared by 3 bases and J by 6 bases, with 11 bases of the junction left unmatched. CDR1 SGDLS and CDR2 YYNGEE come from the germline V gene. For the CDR3, the DNA is TGTGCCAGCAGCGCACAGTCGGGACTAGTCTCCAATGAGCAGTTCTTC. Residues: CASSAQSGLVSNEQFF.

This clone was observed once. The V gene is TRBV5-4, the J gene TRBJ2-5, with 9 bases matching TRBD2. In germline, CDR1 is SGHNT, CDR2 YYREEE (reference sequence). This CDR3 comprises 15 residues. With 4 bases clipped from V and 5 bases from J, the junction kept 9 bases outside the gene matches. The DNA of the CDR3 is TGTGCCAGCAGCCGCGTAGCGGGAGAGGGGGAGACCCAGTACTTC. Protein: CASSRVAGEGETQYF.

This chain connects TRBV9 to TRBJ2-3; the match to TRBD2 covers 8 bases. Germline V lookup: CDR1 SGDLS, CDR2 YYNGEE. Trimming at V came to 0 bases and at J to 5 bases, leaving 11 bases not matched to a gene. The CDR3 totals 17 residues. The chain's CDR3 is CASSVGQAGEGGDTQYF. The DNA for the CDR3 is TGTGCCAGCAGCGTAGGGCAAGCGGGAGAGGGTGGAGATACGCAGTATTTT.

This chain's CDR3 is CASSRTAGRGDYNEQFF. Written as DNA, the CDR3 is TGTGCCAGCAGCCGAACTGCGGGACGAGGTGACTACAATGAGCAGTTCTTC. The chain employs TRBV4-2 and TRBJ2-1; the D gene is possibly TRBD2 (6 bases). V was pared by 4 bases and J by 3 bases, with 19 bases between. The CDR3 is 17 amino acids. Germline V CDR1 and CDR2: LGHNA, YNFKEQ.

The rearrangement uses TRBV29-1 and TRBJ1-2; D not certain. Germline CDR1 is SQVTM and CDR2 is ANQGSEA. CDR3 length equals 15 residues. Trimming pared 6 bases from V and 1 base from J, leaving 18 bases between. The CDR3, as DNA: TGCAGCGTAAGGTCAGCCCCGACTGATAACTATGGCTACACCTTC. Translating it yields CSVRSAPTDNYGYTF.

The rearrangement uses TRBV5-1 and TRBJ1-3; 9 bases fit TRBD1. The CDR3 totals 14 residues. With 4 bases clipped from V and 4 bases from J, the junction kept 3 bases outside the gene matches. Germline assignment: CDR1 SGHRS and CDR2 YFSETQ. The CDR3 protein is CASSAGQGGNTIYF. The CDR3 DNA reads as TGCGCCAGCAGCGCGGGACAGGGAGGAAACACCATATATTTT.

The chain uses TRBV19 and TRBJ1-1; D is unresolved. The CDR3 spans 13 residues. V was clipped by 7 bases and J by 4 bases, with 13 bases between them. Germline V gives CDR1 LNHDA, CDR2 SQIVND (reference sequence). The CDR3 region has the DNA TGTGCCAGTATCCCATTTTCGGGCACTGAAGCTTTCTTT. The encoded protein is CASIPFSGTEAFF.

This chain links TRBV18 with TRBJ2-2; maybe TRBD2 (6 bases). The length of the CDR3 is 15 residues. Germline values: CDR1 KGHSH, CDR2 LQKENI. V was clipped by 3 bases and J by 4 bases, with 12 bases between them. Here the CDR3 reads CASSPWEDITGELFF. CDR3 DNA: TGTGCCAGCTCACCCTGGGAGGATATCACCGGGGAGCTGTTTTTT.

This chain joins TRBV20-1 and TRBJ1-1, with D hard to call. Germline loops: CDR1 DFQATT, CDR2 SNEGSKA (reference sequence). CDR3 length equals 14 residues. V was trimmed by 3 bases and J by 2 bases, leaving 13 bases between them. The CDR3 region is CSASITGRNTEAFF. The CDR3 DNA reads TGCAGTGCTAGTATCACGGGGAGAAACACTGAAGCTTTCTTT.

V usage is TRBV28 and J usage is TRBJ1-5; D is perhaps TRBD1 (6 bases). The germline V gene encodes CDR1 MDHEN and CDR2 SYDVKM. There are 13 residues in the CDR3. Trimming cost V 4 bases and J 9 bases, with 13 bases left between them. DNA for the CDR3: TGTGCCAGCAGTTCGGACAGCTCTCGGCCCCAGCATTTT. It specifies CASSSDSSRPQHF.

J is TRBJ1-4 and V is TRBV5-1; D is possibly TRBD1 (6 bases). V was clipped by 0 bases and J by 4 bases, with 13 bases between them. The CDR3 runs to 16 residues. Germline values: CDR1 SGHRS, CDR2 YFSETQ. The DNA for the CDR3 is TGCGCCAGCAGCTTGGCCCTGGGGGCCATTAATGAAAAACTGTTTTTT. This codes for CASSLALGAINEKLFF.

This chain uses TRBV20-1 with TRBJ2-3, with D uncertain. This CDR3 has 11 residues. The V gene lost 6 bases and the J gene lost 0 bases, with 4 bases spanning the gap. Germline V CDR1 and CDR2: DFQATT, SNEGSKA (reference sequence). This CDR3 is CSAISTDTQYF. Here the CDR3 DNA reads TGCAGTGCAATAAGCACAGATACGCAGTATTTT.

V and J are TRBV5-6 and TRBJ1-5; possibly TRBD1 for D (5 bases). CDR1 and CDR2 (germline): SGHDT, YYEEEE. The CDR3 length is 14 residues. Trimming took 6 bases from V and 1 from J, leaving 11 bases between them. The CDR3 here is CASTRRASNQPQHF. CDR3 DNA: TGTGCCAGCACCCGCAGGGCCAGCAATCAGCCCCAGCATTTT. Together with reference TRBV5-6 and TRBJ1-5, the CDR3 gives the full variable domain: DAGVTQSPTHLIKTRGQQVTLRCSPKSGHDTVSWYQQALGQGPQFIFQYYEEEERQRGNFPDRFSGHQFPNYSSELNVNALLLGDSALYLCASTRRASNQPQHFGDGTRLSIL.